What follows describes a single TCR beta chain. The CDR3 has 12 residues. Per germline, CDR1 SNHLY and CDR2 FYNNEI. V trimming: 6 bases; J trimming: 7 bases; junction bases outside the gene matches: 2. This sample was taken from a study of blood T cell repertoires in COVID-19. This table comes from immunoSEQ multiplex PCR, and its TCRdb copy is limited to in-frame clones, with some not included. There are 250,000 to 350,000 clones in the sample; 90% to 95% occur only once, and 2% to 2.5% lies in the top ten. The receptor's source is a woman aged 25 to 39 with COVID-19, enrolled during active disease. The gene calls are TRBV2 and TRBJ1-2; 10 positions agree with TRBD1. Sequencing used peripheral blood. CDR3 in DNA: TGTGCCAGCAGCCGGGACAGGGGTGGCTACACCTTC. Amino acid sequence: CASSRDRGGYTF.